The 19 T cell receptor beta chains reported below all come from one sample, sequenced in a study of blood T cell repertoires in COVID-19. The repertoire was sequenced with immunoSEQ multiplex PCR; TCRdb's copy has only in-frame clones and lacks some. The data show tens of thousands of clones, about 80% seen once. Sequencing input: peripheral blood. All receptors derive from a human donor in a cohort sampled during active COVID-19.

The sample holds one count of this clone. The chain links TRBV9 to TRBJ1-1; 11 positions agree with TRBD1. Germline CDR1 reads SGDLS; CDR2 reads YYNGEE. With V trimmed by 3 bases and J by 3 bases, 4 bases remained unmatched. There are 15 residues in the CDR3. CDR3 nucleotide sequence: TGTGCCAGCAGCGCAGGACAGGGGGCGGACACTGAAGCTTTCTTT. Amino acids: CASSAGQGADTEAFF. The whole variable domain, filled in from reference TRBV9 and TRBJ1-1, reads DSGVTQTPKHLITATGQRVTLRCSPRSGDLSVYWYQQSLDQGLQFLIQYYNGEERAKGNILERFSAQQFPDLHSELNLSSLELGDSALYFCASSAGQGADTEAFFGQGTRLTVV.

CDR3 sequence: CASSFRTSGRGTQYF. Written as DNA, the CDR3 is TGTGCCAGCAGCTTTCGGACTAGCGGGAGAGGGACCCAGTACTTC. This rearrangement joins TRBV5-8 to TRBJ2-5, with TRBD2 identical over 13 bases. This CDR3 is built from 15 residues. Germline V lookup: CDR1 SGHTS, CDR2 YDEGEE. The V segment lost 2 bases and the J segment 7 bases; nucleotides outside the gene matches: 5. Looking up the rest from reference TRBV5-8 and TRBJ2-5 gives the full variable domain: EAGVTQSPTHLIKTRGQQATLRCSPISGHTSVYWYQQALGLGLQFLLWYDEGEERNRGNFPPRFSGRQFPNYSSELNVNALELEDSALYLCASSFRTSGRGTQYFGPGTRLLVL.

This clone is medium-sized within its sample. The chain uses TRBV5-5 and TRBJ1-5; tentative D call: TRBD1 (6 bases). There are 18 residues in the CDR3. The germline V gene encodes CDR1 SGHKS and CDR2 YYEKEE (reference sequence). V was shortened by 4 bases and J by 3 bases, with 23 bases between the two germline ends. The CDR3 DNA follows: TGTGCCAGCAGCGGGGACACCCGGCTAACTCTTATCAATCAGCCCCAGCATTTT. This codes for CASSGDTRLTLINQPQHF.

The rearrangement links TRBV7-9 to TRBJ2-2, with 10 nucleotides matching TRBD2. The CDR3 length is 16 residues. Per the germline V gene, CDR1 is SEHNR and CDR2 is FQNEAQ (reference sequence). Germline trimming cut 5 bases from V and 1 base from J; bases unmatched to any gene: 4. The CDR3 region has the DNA TGTGCCAGCAGCCGATGGACTAGCGGGAACACCGGGGAGCTGTTTTTT. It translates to CASSRWTSGNTGELFF.

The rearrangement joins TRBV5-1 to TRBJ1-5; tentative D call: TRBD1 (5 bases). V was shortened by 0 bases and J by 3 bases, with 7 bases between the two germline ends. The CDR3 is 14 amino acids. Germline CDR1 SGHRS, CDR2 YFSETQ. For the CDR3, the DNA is TGCGCCAGCAGCTTGGGACAGACCAATCAGCCCCAGCATTTT. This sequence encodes CASSLGQTNQPQHF.

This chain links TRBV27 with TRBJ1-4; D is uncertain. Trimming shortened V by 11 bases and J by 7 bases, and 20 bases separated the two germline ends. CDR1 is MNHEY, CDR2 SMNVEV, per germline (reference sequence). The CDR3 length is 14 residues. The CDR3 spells CAHSILPRREKLFF. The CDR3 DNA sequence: TGTGCCCACAGCATTCTCCCCCGACGTGAAAAACTGTTTTTT.

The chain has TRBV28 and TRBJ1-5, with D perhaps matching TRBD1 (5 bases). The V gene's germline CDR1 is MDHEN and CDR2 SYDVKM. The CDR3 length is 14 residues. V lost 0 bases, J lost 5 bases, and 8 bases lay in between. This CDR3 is CASSLWGGDQPQHF. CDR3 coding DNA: TGTGCCAGCAGTTTATGGGGAGGGGATCAGCCCCAGCATTTT.

The CDR3 is CASSFGGAEAFF. DNA of the CDR3: TGTGCCAGCAGCTTCGGGGGGGCTGAAGCTTTCTTT. The chain links TRBV7-3 to TRBJ1-1; maybe TRBD1 (5 bases). Trimming took 3 bases from V and 6 from J, leaving 8 bases between them. This CDR3 spans 12 amino acids. CDR1 and CDR2 (germline): SGHTA, FQGTGA.

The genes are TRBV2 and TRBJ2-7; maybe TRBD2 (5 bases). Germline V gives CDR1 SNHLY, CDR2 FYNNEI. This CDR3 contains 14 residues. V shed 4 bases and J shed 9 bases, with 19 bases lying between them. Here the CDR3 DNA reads TGTGCCAGCAGTGTCGGCCTCTCCCACGGGGTGCAGTACTTC. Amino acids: CASSVGLSHGVQYF. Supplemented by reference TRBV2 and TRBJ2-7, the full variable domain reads EPEVTQTPSHQVTQMGQEVILRCVPISNHLYFYWYRQILGQKVEFLVSFYNNEISEKSEIFDDQFSVERPDGSNFTLKIRSTKLEDSAMYFCASSVGLSHGVQYFGPGTRLTVT.

CDR3 sequence: CASRVLDASGTQYF. The CDR3 bases are TGTGCCAGCAGGGTCCTTGATGCTTCGGGGACCCAGTACTTC. J is TRBJ2-5 and V is TRBV11-2; D gene ambiguous. CDR3 length: 14 residues. The V end lost 6 bases, the J end lost 7 bases, and 18 bases lay between the germline ends. Germline CDR1 and CDR2: SGHAT and FQNNGV.

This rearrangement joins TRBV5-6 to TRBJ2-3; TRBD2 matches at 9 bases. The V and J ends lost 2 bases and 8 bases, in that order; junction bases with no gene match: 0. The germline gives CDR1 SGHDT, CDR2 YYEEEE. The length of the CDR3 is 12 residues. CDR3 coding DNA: TGTGCCAGCAGCTTAGCGGGAGGTACGCAGTATTTT. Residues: CASSLAGGTQYF.

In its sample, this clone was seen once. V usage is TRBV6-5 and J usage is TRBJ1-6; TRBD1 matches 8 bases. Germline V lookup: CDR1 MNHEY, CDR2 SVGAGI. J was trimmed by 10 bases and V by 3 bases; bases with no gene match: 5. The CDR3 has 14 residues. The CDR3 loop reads CASSYSRGLSPLHF. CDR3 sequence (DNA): TGTGCCAGCAGTTATTCCAGGGGGCTGTCACCCCTCCACTTT.

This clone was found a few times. DNA of the CDR3: TGTGCCAGCAGTTACTCGACCAGGGGGCATTACGAGCAGTACTTC. This codes for CASSYSTRGHYEQYF. The rearrangement links TRBV6-5 to TRBJ2-7; 8 bases are shared with TRBD1. The ends lost 0 bases at V and 4 bases at J; junction bases unmatched: 5. This CDR3 region has 15 residues. Germline values: CDR1 MNHEY, CDR2 SVGAGI.

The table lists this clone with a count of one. The CDR3 sequence: CASTIGGAQKTEAFF. The CDR3 DNA follows: TGTGCCAGCACCATAGGGGGGGCGCAGAAGACTGAAGCTTTCTTT. V is TRBV28 and J is TRBJ1-1; D is perhaps TRBD1 (6 bases). The germline CDR1 and CDR2 sequences are MDHEN and SYDVKM. The CDR3 contains 15 residues. Trimming shortened V by 7 bases and J by 5 bases, and 20 bases separated the two germline ends.

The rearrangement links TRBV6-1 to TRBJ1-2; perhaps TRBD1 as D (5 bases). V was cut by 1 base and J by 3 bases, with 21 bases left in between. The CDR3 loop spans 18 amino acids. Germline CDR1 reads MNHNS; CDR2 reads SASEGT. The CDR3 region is CASSEVPQGLPGHYGYTF. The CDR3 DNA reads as TGTGCCAGCAGTGAAGTACCCCAGGGACTCCCAGGGCACTATGGCTACACCTTC.

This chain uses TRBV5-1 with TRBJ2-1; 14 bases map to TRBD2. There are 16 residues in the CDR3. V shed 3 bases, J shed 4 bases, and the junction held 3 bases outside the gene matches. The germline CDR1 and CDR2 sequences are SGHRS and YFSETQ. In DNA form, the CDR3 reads TGCGCCAGCAGCTCGGGACTAGCGGGAGTATACAATGAGCAGTTCTTC. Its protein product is CASSSGLAGVYNEQFF.

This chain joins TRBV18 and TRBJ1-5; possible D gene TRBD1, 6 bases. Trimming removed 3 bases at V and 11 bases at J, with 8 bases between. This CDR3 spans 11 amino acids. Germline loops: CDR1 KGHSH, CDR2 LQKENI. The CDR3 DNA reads TGTGCCAGCTCACCCGGGACAACCCAGCATTTT. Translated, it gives CASSPGTTQHF. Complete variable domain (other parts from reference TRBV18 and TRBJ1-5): NAGVMQNPRHLVRRRGQEARLRCSPMKGHSHVYWYRQLPEEGLKFMVYLQKENIIDESGMPKERFSAEFPKEGPSILRIQQVVRGDSAAYFCASSPGTTQHFGDGTRLSIL.

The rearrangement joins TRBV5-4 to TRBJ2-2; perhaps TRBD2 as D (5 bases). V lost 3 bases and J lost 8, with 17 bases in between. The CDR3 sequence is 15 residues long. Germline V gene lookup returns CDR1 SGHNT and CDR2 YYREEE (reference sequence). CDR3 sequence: CASSSLGGTTGELFF. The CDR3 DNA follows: TGTGCCAGCAGCTCCCTAGGAGGAACCACGGGGGAGCTGTTTTTT.

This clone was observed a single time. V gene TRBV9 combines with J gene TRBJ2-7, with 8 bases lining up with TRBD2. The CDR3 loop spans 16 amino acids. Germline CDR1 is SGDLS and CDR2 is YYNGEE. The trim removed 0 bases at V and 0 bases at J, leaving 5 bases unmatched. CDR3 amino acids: CASSVGFSGSSYEQYF. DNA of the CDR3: TGTGCCAGCAGCGTAGGGTTCAGCGGGAGCTCCTACGAGCAGTACTTC.